The source of this T cell receptor (beta chain) is a study of T cells in Graves' hyperthyroidism and ophthalmopathy (dated by TCRdb to about 2019). With regard to the full study: Peripheral blood was sampled at the time of initial diagnosis, prior to any treatment. Prospective prediction of ophthalmopathy was tested in an independent validation cohort of fewer than 20 hyperthyroidism patients and 17 patients who later progressed to ophthalmopathy. In more than five Graves' hyperthyroidism patients, the study also compared T-cell repertoires from thyroid tissue with T-cell repertoires from blood. The roughly 99 discovery patients were divided at random into training and test sets in a 7:3 ratio. To identify TCR V-J signatures that set the groups apart, the researchers used a discovery cohort of 100 patients, made up of about 44 with Graves' ophthalmopathy and about 60 with stable Graves' hyperthyroidism. Following sampling, methimazole starting at 30 mg daily was given to hyperthyroidism patients, and high-dose intravenous methylprednisolone was given to ophthalmopathy patients. TCR Vbeta CDR3 sequencing of roughly 140 peripheral blood samples (43 ophthalmopathy, 75 to 85 hyperthyroidism and 17 progressor patients) is reported in the paper. On the study overall, not on this receptor specifically: Sample size was not statistically predetermined, and blinding of investigators to group allocation was not performed. Most expanded thyroid clonotypes (frequency above 0.001) were also detected in blood, a finding suggesting that blood repertoires may reflect thyroid immune responses. In validation, progression to ophthalmopathy was predicted by the model with roughly 69% sensitivity and just over 72% specificity, a median of approximately 6.5 months before onset. Ophthalmopathy was separated from stable hyperthyroidism by a 13 V-J signature model, with approximately 89% sensitivity and 81% to 83% specificity obtained in cross-validation and 80%/75% obtained in testing.

This clonotype was seen a few times. Its cognate antigen has yet to be identified. No much larger clone exists at a distance of one base, and base qualities are not known. The CDR3 covers 15 residues, taking in both the cysteine and the phenylalanine. The CDR3 DNA has 45 bases and is translated from base 1. V is cut by 5 bases and J by 1 base, and the space between the germline ends is 14 bases. For CDR1 and CDR2, the germline V gene lists MGHRA and YSYEKL. The TCR beta CDR3 regions were amplified from RNA transcripts. A first-round RT-PCR of the TCR CDR3 used the HTBI primer set with the Qiagen OneStep RT-PCR kit. A second multiplex PCR round built the libraries, followed by size selection and purification. The libraries were sequenced on an Illumina HiSeq2000 using paired-end 100 bp reads. The original pipeline was this. Raw data were processed with SOAPnuke, discarding reads with adapters, uncalled bases, mean Phred below 15, or no exact constant-primer or identifier match. High-quality paired reads were merged with COPE v1.2.5, and unique nucleotide sequences were defined as clonotypes. MiTCR v1.1 was used to align the clonotypes against IMGT TRBV, TRBD and TRBJ reference segments. Analysis was restricted to V-J combinations with a frequency above 0.0001, which covered roughly 99% of repertoires. The TCS score was defined as F50 (clonal expansion) divided by E x V (chaos), with BLOSUM62-based TCRdist calculated between CDR3 peptides within each V-J. Welch's t-statistics and random forest reduced 500 to 550 V-J features to 13, which were used in a naive Bayes classifier (R e1071). The public reads were run again by TCRdb, first through fastp at Q25 and then through MiXCR, and only productive beta chains were kept. All rows with the same CDR3 protein become a single entry with the most common DNA and genes. The V and J calls and clone size come from TCRdb's table, not from the authors' own analysis. The table for this sample lists 500,000 to 700,000 distinct CDR3 sequences; 16% of them were counted only once. Approximately 18% of the sample belongs to the ten largest clones.

Stable Graves' hyperthyroidism was defined as the absence of progression to ophthalmopathy over 18 months of follow-up. Hyperthyroidism patients were aged 18 to 65 years and newly diagnosed, with disease duration of less than 2 months. The study excluded patients with uncontrolled infections, other autoimmune diseases, pregnancy or lactation. Clinical symptoms, serum thyroxine and TRAb, thyroid ultrasound, and orbital computed tomography formed the basis for the diagnoses. Ficoll-Paque density gradient centrifugation was used to isolate PBMCs from about 10 ml of fresh peripheral blood. Trizol reagent was used to extract total RNA, and RNA quality was then checked on an Agilent 2100 Bioanalyzer.

The sequenced sample was blood. The sequence was obtained from a woman aged 18-35 years with Graves' hyperthyroidism. The chain uses TRBV4-1 and TRBJ1-1; TRBD1 is a possible D gene, resting on 6 matching bases. The encoded CDR3 is CASSVYGGANTEAFF. In nucleotide form, the sequence is TGCGCCAGCAGCGTTTATGGGGGGGCGAACACTGAAGCTTTCTTT.